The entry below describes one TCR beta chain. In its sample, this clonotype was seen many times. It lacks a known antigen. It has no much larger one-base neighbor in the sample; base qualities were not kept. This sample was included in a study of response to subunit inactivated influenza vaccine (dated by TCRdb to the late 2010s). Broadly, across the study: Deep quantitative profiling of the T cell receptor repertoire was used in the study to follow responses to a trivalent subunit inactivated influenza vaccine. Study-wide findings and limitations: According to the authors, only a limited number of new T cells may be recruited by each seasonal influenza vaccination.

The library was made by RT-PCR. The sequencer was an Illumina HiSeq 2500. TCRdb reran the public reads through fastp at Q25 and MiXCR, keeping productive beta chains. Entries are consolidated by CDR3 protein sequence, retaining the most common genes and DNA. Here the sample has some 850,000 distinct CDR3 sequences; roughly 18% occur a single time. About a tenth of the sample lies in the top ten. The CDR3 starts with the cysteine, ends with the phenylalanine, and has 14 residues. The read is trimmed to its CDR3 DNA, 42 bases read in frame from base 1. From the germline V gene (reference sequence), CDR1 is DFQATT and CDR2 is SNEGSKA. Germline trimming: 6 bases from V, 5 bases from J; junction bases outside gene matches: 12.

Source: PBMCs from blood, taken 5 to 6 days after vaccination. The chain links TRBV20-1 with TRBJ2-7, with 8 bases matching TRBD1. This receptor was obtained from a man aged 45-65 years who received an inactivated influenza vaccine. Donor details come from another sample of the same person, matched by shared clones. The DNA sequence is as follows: TGCAGTGCCGCCAAAACAGGGGGGCTGGACGAGCAGTACTTC. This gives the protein CSAAKTGGLDEQYF.